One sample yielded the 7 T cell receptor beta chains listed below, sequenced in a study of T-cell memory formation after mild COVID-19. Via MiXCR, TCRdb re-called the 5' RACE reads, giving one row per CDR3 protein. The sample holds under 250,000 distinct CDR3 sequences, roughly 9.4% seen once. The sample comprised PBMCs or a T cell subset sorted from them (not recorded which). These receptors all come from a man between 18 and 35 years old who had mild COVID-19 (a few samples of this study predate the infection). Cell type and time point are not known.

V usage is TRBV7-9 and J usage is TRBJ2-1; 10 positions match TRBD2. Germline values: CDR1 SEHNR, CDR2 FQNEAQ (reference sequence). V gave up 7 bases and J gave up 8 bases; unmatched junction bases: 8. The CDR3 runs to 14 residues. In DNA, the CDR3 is TGTGCCAGCATGCAGCGGGGGGGCGGTGATGAGCAGTTCTTC. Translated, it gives CASMQRGGGDEQFF.

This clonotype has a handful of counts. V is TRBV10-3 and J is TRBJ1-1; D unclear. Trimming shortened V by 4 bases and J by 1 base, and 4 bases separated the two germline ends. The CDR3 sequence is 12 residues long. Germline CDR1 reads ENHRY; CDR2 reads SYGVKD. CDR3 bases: TGTGCCATCAGTGTCTCGAACACTGAAGCTTTCTTT. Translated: CAISVSNTEAFF.

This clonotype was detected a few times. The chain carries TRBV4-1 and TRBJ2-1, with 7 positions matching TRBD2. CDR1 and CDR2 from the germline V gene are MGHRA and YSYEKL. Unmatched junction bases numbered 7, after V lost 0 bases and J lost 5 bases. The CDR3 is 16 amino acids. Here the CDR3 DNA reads TGCGCCAGCAGCCAAGAGTACGGGACTAAGAACAATGAGCAGTTCTTC. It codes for CASSQEYGTKNNEQFF.

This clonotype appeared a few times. In DNA, the CDR3 is TGTGCCATCAGACTAGCGGGGGCCCCGAGCACAGATACGCAGTATTTT. Encoded protein: CAIRLAGAPSTDTQYF. The V call is TRBV10-3, the J call TRBJ2-3, with 11 nucleotides matching TRBD2. Trimming cost V 6 bases and J 0 bases; bases outside gene matches: 5. Germline V gives CDR1 ENHRY, CDR2 SYGVKD. This CDR3 comprises 16 residues.

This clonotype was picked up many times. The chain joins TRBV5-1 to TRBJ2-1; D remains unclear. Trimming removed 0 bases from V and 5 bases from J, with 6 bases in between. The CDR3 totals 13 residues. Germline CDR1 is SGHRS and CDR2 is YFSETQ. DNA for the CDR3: TGCGCCAGCAGCTTGGGGCAGGACAATGAGCAGTTCTTC. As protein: CASSLGQDNEQFF.

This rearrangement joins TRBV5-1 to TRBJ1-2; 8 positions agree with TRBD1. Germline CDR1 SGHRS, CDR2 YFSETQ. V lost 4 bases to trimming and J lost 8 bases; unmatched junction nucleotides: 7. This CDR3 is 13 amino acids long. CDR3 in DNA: TGCGCCAGCAGCCAGGACAGGGTTCGAGGCTACACCTTC. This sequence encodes CASSQDRVRGYTF. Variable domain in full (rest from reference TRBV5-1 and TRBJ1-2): KAGVTQTPRYLIKTRGQQVTLSCSPISGHRSVSWYQQTPGQGLQFLFEYFSETQRNKGNFPGRFSGRQFSNSRSEMNVSTLELGDSALYLCASSQDRVRGYTFGSGTRLTVV.

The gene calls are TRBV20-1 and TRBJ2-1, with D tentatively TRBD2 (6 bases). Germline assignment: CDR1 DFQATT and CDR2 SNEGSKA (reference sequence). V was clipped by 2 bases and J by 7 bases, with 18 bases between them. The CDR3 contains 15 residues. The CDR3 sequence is CSARKPAGLGNEQFF. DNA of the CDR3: TGCAGTGCTAGAAAGCCCGCGGGGCTCGGGAATGAGCAGTTCTTC.